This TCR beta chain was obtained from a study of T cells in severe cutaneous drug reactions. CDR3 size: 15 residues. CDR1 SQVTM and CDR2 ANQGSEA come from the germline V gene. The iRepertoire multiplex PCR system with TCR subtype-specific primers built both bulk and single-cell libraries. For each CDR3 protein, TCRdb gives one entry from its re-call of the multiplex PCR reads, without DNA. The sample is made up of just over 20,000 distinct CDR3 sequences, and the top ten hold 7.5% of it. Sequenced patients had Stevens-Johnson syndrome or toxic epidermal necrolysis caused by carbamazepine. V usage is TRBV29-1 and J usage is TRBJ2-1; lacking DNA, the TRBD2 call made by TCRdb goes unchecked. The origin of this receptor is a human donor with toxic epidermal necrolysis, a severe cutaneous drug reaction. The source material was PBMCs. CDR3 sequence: CSVERGSGRVNEQFF.